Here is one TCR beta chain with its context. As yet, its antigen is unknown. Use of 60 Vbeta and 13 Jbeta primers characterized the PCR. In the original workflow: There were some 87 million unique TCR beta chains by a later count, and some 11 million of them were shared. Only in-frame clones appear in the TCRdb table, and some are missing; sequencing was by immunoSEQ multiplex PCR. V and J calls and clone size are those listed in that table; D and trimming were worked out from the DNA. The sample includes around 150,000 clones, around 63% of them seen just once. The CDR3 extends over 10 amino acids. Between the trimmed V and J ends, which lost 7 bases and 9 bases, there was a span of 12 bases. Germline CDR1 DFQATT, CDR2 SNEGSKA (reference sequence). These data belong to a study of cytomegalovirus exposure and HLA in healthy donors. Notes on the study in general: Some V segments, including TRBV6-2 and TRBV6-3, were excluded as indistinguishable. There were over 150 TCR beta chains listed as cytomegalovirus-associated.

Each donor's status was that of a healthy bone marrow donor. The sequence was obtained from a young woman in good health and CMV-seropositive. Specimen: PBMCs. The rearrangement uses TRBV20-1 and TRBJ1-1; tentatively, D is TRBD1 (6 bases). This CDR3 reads CSEGVQKAFF. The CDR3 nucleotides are TGCAGTGAGGGGGTCCAAAAAGCTTTCTTT.